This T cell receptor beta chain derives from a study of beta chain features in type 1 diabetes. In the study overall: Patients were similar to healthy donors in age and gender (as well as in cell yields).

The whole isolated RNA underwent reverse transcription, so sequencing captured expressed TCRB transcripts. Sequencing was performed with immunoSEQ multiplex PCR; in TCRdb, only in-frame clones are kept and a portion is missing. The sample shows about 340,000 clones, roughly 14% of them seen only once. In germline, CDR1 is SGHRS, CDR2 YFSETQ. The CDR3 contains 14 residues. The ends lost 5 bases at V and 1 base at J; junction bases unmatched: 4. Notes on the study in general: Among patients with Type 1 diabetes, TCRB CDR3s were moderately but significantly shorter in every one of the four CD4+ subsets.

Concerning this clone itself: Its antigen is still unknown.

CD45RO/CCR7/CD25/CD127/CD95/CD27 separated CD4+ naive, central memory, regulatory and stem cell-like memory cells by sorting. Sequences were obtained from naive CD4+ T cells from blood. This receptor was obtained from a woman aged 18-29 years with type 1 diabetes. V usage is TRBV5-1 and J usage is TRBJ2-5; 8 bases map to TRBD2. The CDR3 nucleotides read TGCGCCAGCAGGGTAGCGGGGATCCAAGAGACCCAGTACTTC. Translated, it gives CASRVAGIQETQYF.